These 9 T cell receptor beta chains were sequenced from one sample in a study of blood T cell repertoires in COVID-19. The repertoire was sequenced with immunoSEQ multiplex PCR; TCRdb's copy has only in-frame clones and lacks some. The sample holds over 200,000 clones; around 87% are singletons and the top ten take over 2%. The specimen sequenced was peripheral blood. The origin of the receptors is a woman aged 50 to 60 with acute or convalescent COVID-19.

DNA of the CDR3: TGTGCCAGCAGGATGAATACTTACACTGAAGCTTTCTTT. Amino acid sequence: CASRMNTYTEAFF. The chain has TRBV6-4 and TRBJ1-1; no clear D. V shed 6 bases and J shed 3 bases, with 11 bases lying between them. Germline V lookup: CDR1 MRHNA, CDR2 SNTAGT. The length of the CDR3 is 13 residues.

The CDR3 coding sequence is TGTGCCAGCAGTTCCGGGGAGCACGATCAGCCCCAGCATTTT. Translation gives CASSSGEHDQPQHF. This rearrangement joins TRBV6-5 to TRBJ1-5; no firm D call. This CDR3 has 14 amino acids. The germline V and J ends were trimmed by 4 bases and 5 bases, with 12 bases remaining between them. Germline CDR1 reads MNHEY; CDR2 reads SVGAGI.

The gene calls are TRBV27 and TRBJ2-1, with TRBD2 identical over 8 bases. Trimming at V came to 5 bases and at J to 2 bases, leaving 2 bases not matched to a gene. The CDR3 consists of 14 residues. Germline V gives CDR1 MNHEY, CDR2 SMNVEV (reference sequence). The CDR3: CASSPGGAYNEQFF. CDR3 DNA sequence: TGTGCCAGCAGTCCGGGGGGGGCCTACAATGAGCAGTTCTTC.

This clone was detected a few times. The chain uses TRBV30 and TRBJ1-6; 7 positions match TRBD1. V gave up 3 bases and J gave up 0 bases; unmatched junction bases: 8. The CDR3 has 17 amino acids. Per germline, CDR1 GTSNPN and CDR2 SVGIG (reference sequence). In DNA, the CDR3 is TGTGCCTGGAGCGGAACGGGACAGAACTCCTATAATTCACCCCTCCACTTT. Protein: CAWSGTGQNSYNSPLHF.

The table lists this clone with a count of one. The chain couples TRBV7-8 to TRBJ1-2; 11 bases are shared with TRBD1. The trim removed 1 base at V and 1 base at J, leaving 2 bases unmatched. This CDR3 region has 16 residues. Germline assignment: CDR1 SGHVS and CDR2 FQNEAQ. The CDR3 protein is CASSLVGTGGNYGYTF. The CDR3 bases are TGTGCCAGCAGCTTAGTAGGGACAGGGGGTAACTATGGCTACACCTTC.

CDR3 coding DNA: TGTGCCAGCAGTGAATCCCCAGGGGGCCGAAAACTGTTTTTT. It is translated as CASSESPGGRKLFF. V and J are TRBV2 and TRBJ1-4; 8 bases map to TRBD1. Per the germline V gene, CDR1 is SNHLY and CDR2 is FYNNEI. The J segment lost 10 bases and the V segment lost 2 bases, leaving 6 bases of the junction unmatched. CDR3 length: 14 residues. The variable domain in full, with the rest retrieved from reference TRBV2 and TRBJ1-4, is EPEVTQTPSHQVTQMGQEVILRCVPISNHLYFYWYRQILGQKVEFLVSFYNNEISEKSEIFDDQFSVERPDGSNFTLKIRSTKLEDSAMYFCASSESPGGRKLFFGSGTQLSVL.

The chain uses TRBV18 and TRBJ1-1; no clear D. Between the trimmed V and J ends, which lost 3 bases and 0 bases, there was a span of 8 bases. The CDR3 runs 14 residues. Germline lookup yields CDR1 KGHSH and CDR2 LQKENI. CDR3 loop: CASSPAAVNTEAFF. CDR3 DNA: TGTGCCAGCTCACCCGCGGCGGTGAACACTGAAGCTTTCTTT.

This rearrangement joins TRBV7-2 to TRBJ1-2, with TRBD1 as a possible D gene (6 bases). The CDR3 runs 15 residues. Germline V gene sequence: CDR1 SGHTA, CDR2 FQGNSA. Trimming shortened V by 3 bases and J by 4 bases, and 15 bases separated the two germline ends. CDR3 bases: TGTGCCAGCAGCTTTCGGGACACTTCGACCTATGGCTACACCTTC. It yields the protein CASSFRDTSTYGYTF. Full variable domain (remainder filled in from reference TRBV7-2 and TRBJ1-2): GAGVSQSPSNKVTEKGKDVELRCDPISGHTALYWYRQSLGQGLEFLIYFQGNSAPDKSGLPSDRFSAERTGGSVSTLTIQRTQQEDSAVYLCASSFRDTSTYGYTFGSGTRLTVV.

The chain uses TRBV28 and TRBJ2-3; D not certain. The CDR3 covers 12 residues. Deletions cut 8 bases from V and 0 bases from J, with 6 bases between. Germline assignment: CDR1 MDHEN and CDR2 SYDVKM. CDR3 nucleotides: TGTGCCAGCCAATCCAGCACAGATACGCAGTATTTT. It yields the protein CASQSSTDTQYF.